The 5 T cell receptor beta chains reported below all come from one sample, sequenced in a study of blood T cell repertoires in COVID-19 (dated by TCRdb to about 2020). The library came from the immunoSEQ multiplex PCR assay. Held by TCRdb, this immuneACCESS table contains in-frame sequences only and omits some clones. Under half of the omission traces to an unresolved V gene where checked; the cause of the rest is unknown. Recorded for this sample are 100,000 or so clones; about 90% of them occurred a single time. 3% to 4.5% of the sample goes to the ten largest clones. Sample: peripheral blood. The source is a woman aged 50 to 60 in a cohort sampled during active COVID-19.

The rearrangement uses TRBV9 and TRBJ2-3; D is perhaps TRBD2 (6 bases). This CDR3 is built from 16 residues. The ends were cut back, 4 bases at V and 0 bases at J, with 15 bases in the middle. Germline CDR1 SGDLS, CDR2 YYNGEE. The CDR3 here is CASSPRGLTSTDTQYF. The CDR3 DNA is TGTGCCAGCAGCCCTCGGGGGTTGACTAGCACAGATACGCAGTATTTT.

The chain combines TRBV28 with TRBJ1-4; no definite D call. V dropped 4 bases and J dropped 7 bases, with 10 bases sitting between them. CDR1 and CDR2 (germline): MDHEN, SYDVKM. The CDR3 has 13 residues. The CDR3 here is CASSSGVFEKLFF. CDR3 in DNA: TGTGCCAGCAGTTCCGGGGTGTTTGAAAAACTGTTTTTT. Based on the CDR3 plus reference TRBV28 and TRBJ1-4, the full variable domain is DVKVTQSSRYLVKRTGEKVFLECVQDMDHENMFWYRQDPGLGLRLIYFSYDVKMKEKGDIPEGYSVSREKKERFSLILESASTNQTSMYLCASSSGVFEKLFFGSGTQLSVL.

V and J are TRBV5-4 and TRBJ2-2, with TRBD2 identical over 8 bases. J was trimmed by 0 bases and V by 1 base; bases with no gene match: 2. CDR3 length: 16 amino acids. CDR1 is SGHNT, CDR2 YYREEE, per germline (reference sequence). CDR3 residues: CASSLLAGTNTGELFF. The CDR3 bases are TGTGCCAGCAGCTTGTTAGCGGGGACGAACACCGGGGAGCTGTTTTTT.

The rearrangement links TRBV10-1 to TRBJ2-7; the D gene is possibly TRBD2 (6 bases). V was pared by 8 bases and J by 1 base, with 12 bases between. From germline, CDR1 is WNHNN and CDR2 SYGVQD (reference sequence). CDR3 length equals 13 residues. The CDR3 region is CASSGLPSYEQYF. The CDR3 nucleotides read TGCGCCAGCTCGGGACTTCCTTCCTACGAGCAGTACTTC.

The rearrangement links TRBV27 to TRBJ1-5; 9 nucleotides agree with TRBD1. The CDR3 spans 14 residues. The V segment lost 10 bases and the J segment 9 bases; nucleotides outside the gene matches: 13. Germline V gene data show CDR1 as MNHEY and CDR2 as SMNVEV (reference sequence). The CDR3, as DNA: TGTGCCACACGCCCGGGACAGGGTGGTCGGCCCCAGCATTTT. Its protein product is CATRPGQGGRPQHF.